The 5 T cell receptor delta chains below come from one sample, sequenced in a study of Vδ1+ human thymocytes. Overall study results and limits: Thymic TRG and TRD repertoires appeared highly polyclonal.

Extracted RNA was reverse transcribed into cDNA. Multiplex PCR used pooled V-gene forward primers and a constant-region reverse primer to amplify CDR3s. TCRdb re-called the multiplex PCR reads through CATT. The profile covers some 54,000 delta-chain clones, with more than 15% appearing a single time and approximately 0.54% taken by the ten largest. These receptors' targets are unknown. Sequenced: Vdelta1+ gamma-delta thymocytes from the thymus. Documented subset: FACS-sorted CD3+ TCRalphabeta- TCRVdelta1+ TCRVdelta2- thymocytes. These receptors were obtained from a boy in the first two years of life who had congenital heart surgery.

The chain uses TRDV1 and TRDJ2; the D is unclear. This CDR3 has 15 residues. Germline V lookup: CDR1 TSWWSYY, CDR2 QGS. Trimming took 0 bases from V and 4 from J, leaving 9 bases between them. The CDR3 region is CALGELPDRTAQLFF. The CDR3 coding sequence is TGTGCTCTTGGGGAACTACCTGACCGGACAGCACAACTCTTCTTT.

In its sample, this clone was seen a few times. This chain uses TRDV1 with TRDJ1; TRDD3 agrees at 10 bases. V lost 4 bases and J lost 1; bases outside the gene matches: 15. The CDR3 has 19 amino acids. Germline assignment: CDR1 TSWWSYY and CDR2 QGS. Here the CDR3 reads CALGVPPYVGGYGTDKLIF. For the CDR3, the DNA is TGTGCTCTTGGGGTCCCCCCCTATGTGGGGGGATACGGCACCGATAAACTCATCTTT.

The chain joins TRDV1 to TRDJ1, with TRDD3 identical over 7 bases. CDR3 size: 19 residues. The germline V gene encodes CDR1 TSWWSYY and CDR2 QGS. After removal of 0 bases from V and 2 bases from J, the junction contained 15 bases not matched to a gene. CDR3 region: CALGELAYERLGTTDKLIF. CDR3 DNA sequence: TGTGCTCTTGGGGAACTGGCCTACGAGAGACTGGGGACTACCGATAAACTCATCTTT.

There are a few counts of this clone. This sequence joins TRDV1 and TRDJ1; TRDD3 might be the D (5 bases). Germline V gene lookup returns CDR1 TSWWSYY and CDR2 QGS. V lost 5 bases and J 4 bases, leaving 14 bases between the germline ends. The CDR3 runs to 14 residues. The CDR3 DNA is TGTGCTCTTGGGAAGGGTATACTGGACGATAAACTCATCTTT. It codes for CALGKGILDDKLIF.

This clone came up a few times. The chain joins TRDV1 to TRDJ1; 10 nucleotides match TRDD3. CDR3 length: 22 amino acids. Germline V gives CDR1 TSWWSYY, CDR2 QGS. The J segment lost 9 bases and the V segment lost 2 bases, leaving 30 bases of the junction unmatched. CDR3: CALGEGAPRPSPLGDTPNQLIF. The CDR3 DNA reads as TGTGCTCTTGGGGAAGGAGCCCCCCGTCCCTCTCCGTTGGGGGATACACCAAACCAACTCATCTTT.